This T cell receptor (beta chain) is from a study of blood T cell repertoires in COVID-19. As for the study in general: Some COVID-19 samples were acute and others convalescent; all came from the United States, Italy and Spain. PBMCs, B-cell-depleted T cells, or T cells provided the cDNA or gDNA that made up the material.

Comment on this clone: Mismatch with germline at one junction end may stem from a read error.

The V gene's germline CDR1 is SGHRS and CDR2 YFSETQ. The CDR3 has 15 amino acids. Methods used by the authors: Nucleated cell counts were estimated from reference gene primer amplification. The protocol was immunoSEQ multiplex PCR, while the TCRdb copy is restricted to in-frame clones and leaves out a portion. V and J calls and clone size come straight from that table; D and trimming were deduced from the DNA. The profile shows hundreds of thousands of clones, about nine tenths of them singletons. The specimen was peripheral blood. The TCR was taken from a woman in her twenties or thirties with active or convalescent COVID-19. This chain uses TRBV5-1 with TRBJ2-1; TRBD2 matches 13 bases. CDR3 DNA sequence: TGCGCCAGCAGCGGGGGACTAGCGGGGACCGCTGAGGAGTTCTTC. Translating gives CASSGGLAGTAEEFF.